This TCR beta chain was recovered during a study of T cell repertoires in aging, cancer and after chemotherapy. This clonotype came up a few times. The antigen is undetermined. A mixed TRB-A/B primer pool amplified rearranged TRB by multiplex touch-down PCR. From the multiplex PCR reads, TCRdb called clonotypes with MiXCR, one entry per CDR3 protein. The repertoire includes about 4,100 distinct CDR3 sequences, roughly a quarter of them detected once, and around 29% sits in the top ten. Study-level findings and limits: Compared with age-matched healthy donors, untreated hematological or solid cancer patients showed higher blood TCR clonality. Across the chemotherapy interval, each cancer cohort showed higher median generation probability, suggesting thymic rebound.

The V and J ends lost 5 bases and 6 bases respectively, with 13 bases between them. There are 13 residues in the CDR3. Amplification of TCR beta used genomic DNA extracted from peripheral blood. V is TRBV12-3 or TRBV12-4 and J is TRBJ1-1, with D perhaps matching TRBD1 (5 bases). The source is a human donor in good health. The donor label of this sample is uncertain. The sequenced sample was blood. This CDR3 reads CASSPQVISEAFF. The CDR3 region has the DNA TGTGCCAGCAGTCCACAGGTAATCTCTGAAGCTTTCTTT.